The 5 T cell receptor beta chains presented below share a single source sample, sequenced in a study of cytomegalovirus exposure and HLA in healthy donors. Primers included in the PCR were 60 Vbeta and 13 Jbeta primers. TCRdb's copy holds only in-frame clones and misses some; the assay was immunoSEQ multiplex PCR. The sample totals approximately 45,000 clones. The sequencing input was PBMCs. The receptors were gathered from a woman between 35 and 50 years old in good health and CMV-seronegative.

The gene calls are TRBV9 and TRBJ2-5; 8 bases map to TRBD2. The ends lost 0 bases at V and 5 bases at J; junction bases unmatched: 9. The CDR3 contains 16 residues. Germline V gene data show CDR1 as SGDLS and CDR2 as YYNGEE. CDR3 nucleotides: TGTGCCAGCAGCGTAGCGGGGCGGGGGGATCTGGAGACCCAGTACTTC. It is translated as CASSVAGRGDLETQYF.

This chain joins TRBV29-1 and TRBJ2-5; D is perhaps TRBD1 (6 bases). V was shortened by 7 bases and J by 2 bases, with 8 bases between the two germline ends. CDR1 SQVTM and CDR2 ANQGSEA come from the germline V gene. The CDR3 is 11 amino acids. The CDR3 coding sequence is TGCAGCGCGGACAGTCAAGAGACCCAGTACTTC. It codes for CSADSQETQYF.

J is TRBJ1-2 and V is TRBV19; weak D call: TRBD1 (5 bases). V lost 9 bases and J lost 4, with 18 bases in between. The CDR3 spans 14 residues. Germline loops: CDR1 LNHDA, CDR2 SQIVND (reference sequence). CDR3 sequence: CASRGTRFSYGYTF. Here the CDR3 DNA reads TGTGCCAGCCGCGGGACCCGATTCTCCTATGGCTACACCTTC.

This rearrangement joins TRBV19 to TRBJ2-2; 12 nucleotides line up with TRBD2. Germline CDR1 and CDR2: LNHDA and SQIVND (reference sequence). The CDR3 sequence is 15 residues long. With 8 bases clipped from V and 6 bases from J, the junction kept 7 bases outside the gene matches. CDR3 in amino acids: CASGRLAGEPGELFF. The CDR3, as DNA: TGTGCCAGTGGTAGACTAGCGGGAGAACCCGGGGAGCTGTTTTTT. The whole variable domain, filled in from reference TRBV19 and TRBJ2-2, reads DGGITQSPKYLFRKEGQNVTLSCEQNLNHDAMYWYRQDPGQGLRLIYYSQIVNDFQKGDIAEGYSVSREKKESFPLTVTSAQKNPTAFYLCASGRLAGEPGELFFGEGSRLTVL.

V and J are TRBV29-1 and TRBJ2-2; D is possibly TRBD1 (5 bases). Germline V gene lookup returns CDR1 SQVTM and CDR2 ANQGSEA. The CDR3 has 14 residues. V was clipped by 3 bases and J by 3 bases, with 11 bases between them. Written as DNA, the CDR3 is TGCAGCGTTGAGATCGGCAGGGACACCGGGGAGCTGTTTTTT. It yields the protein CSVEIGRDTGELFF.